This T cell receptor (beta chain) is from a study of beta chain features in type 1 diabetes. Study-wide results and limits: Shorter templates might be favored by PCR, and equally so in patients and in controls. In the patient group, naive, central memory and Treg TCRB repertoires seemed more alike than in the healthy donor group. Researchers report that Type 1 diabetes patients had moderately but significantly shorter TCRB CDR3s across all four CD4+ subsets.

Comment on this clone: Its antigen remains unknown.

Every bit of the isolated RNA underwent reverse transcription, so sequencing read expressed TCRB transcripts. TCRdb's copy holds only in-frame clones and misses some; the assay was immunoSEQ multiplex PCR. The sample has some 700,000 clones, 13% seen once. Trimming removed 7 bases from V and 6 bases from J, with 16 bases in between. CDR3 length: 14 amino acids. Germline V lookup: CDR1 SNHLY, CDR2 FYNNEI. Sorted populations were all over 95% pure. This chain links TRBV2 with TRBJ1-5, with D unresolved. Specimen: naive CD4+ T cells from blood. This sequence was found in a young man with type 1 diabetes. The CDR3 sequence is CASNSPVASQPQHF. CDR3 coding DNA: TGTGCCAGCAATTCTCCGGTGGCGAGTCAGCCCCAGCATTTT.